Sequencing of this T cell receptor beta chain was carried out in a study of blood T cell repertoires in COVID-19. Study at large: From T cells, B-cell-depleted T cells, or PBMCs came the material, which was cDNA or gDNA.

Authors' methods: Amplification from reference gene primers served as the basis for estimated nucleated cell counts. Measured with immunoSEQ multiplex PCR; TCRdb has only the in-frame clones, and not every one. V, J and clone size are taken as reported in that table, and D and trimming were inferred from the DNA itself. The sample contains approximately 330,000 clones, around 90% of which appear only once. Enrolment of Seattle patients took place during active infection, and they were followed longitudinally. After removal of 4 bases from V and 4 bases from J, the junction contained 10 bases not matched to a gene. Germline V gene sequence: CDR1 KGHDR, CDR2 SFDVKD. The CDR3 is 17 residues long.

The clonotype was recovered from a man younger than 45 with COVID-19, enrolled during active disease. Sequencing was performed on peripheral blood. This chain connects TRBV24-1 to TRBJ2-2, with 8 positions matching TRBD1. The CDR3 nucleotides read TGTGCCACCAGTGAGCCTTCAGGGGGCGCCGGCACCGGGGAGCTGTTTTTT. It encodes CATSEPSGGAGTGELFF.